The clone carrying this TCR beta chain has only a few counts. Authors' data handling: Cell counts per sample came from amplifying reference gene primers. Profiling relied on immunoSEQ multiplex PCR, and the TCRdb table lists in-frame clones only, not all of them. That table supplies the V and J calls and clone size; D and trimming were determined from the DNA. This sample has fewer than 70,000 clones, with around 79% found just once. These data are taken from a study of blood T cell repertoires in COVID-19. Study at large: COVID-19 samples collected from the United States, Italy and Spain covered acute and convalescent phases. Nucleic acid was either cDNA or gDNA, and it came from T cells, B-cell-depleted T cells, or PBMCs.

The junction had 3 bases not matched to a gene; V was cut back by 4 bases and J by 4 bases. The germline CDR1 and CDR2 sequences are MGHRA and YSYEKL. The CDR3 has 15 residues. The clonotype originates from a man aged 55 to 69 with acute or convalescent COVID-19. V usage is TRBV4-1 and J usage is TRBJ1-5; 11 bases fit TRBD1. The material sequenced was peripheral blood. The DNA of the CDR3 is TGCGCCAGCAGCCGGACAGGGGGCCCGAATCAGCCCCAGCATTTT. It yields the protein CASSRTGGPNQPQHF.